A selection of T cell receptor beta chains follows, all from one sample in a study of long-term antiretroviral therapy in people with HIV. Sequencing used immunoSEQ multiplex PCR; TCRdb keeps in-frame clones, though not all of them. The data show 25,000 to 30,000 clones, with around 86% seen just once and about 14% held by the top ten. The sample in question was unsorted PBMCs, obtained 2.9 years after starting antiretroviral therapy. These receptors were collected from a middle-aged man with HIV. CDR3s include the opening cysteine and the closing phenylalanine or tryptophan. The D gene is left open where the match is weak. For some rows the clone size is stated as once, few or many, or as a class when expanded; others skip it.

abundance: NA
v_gene: TRBV29-1
j_gene: TRBJ1-2
d_gene: TRBD1
CDR3aa: CSVPQTQGGPTYGYTF
CDR3nt: TGCAGCGTTCCACAAACCCAGGGGGGGCCTACATATGGCTACACCTTC

abundance: NA
v_gene: TRBV7-9
j_gene: TRBJ1-1
d_gene: NA
CDR3aa: CASSLGIIGTEAFF
CDR3nt: TGTGCCAGCAGCTTAGGAATCATTGGCACTGAAGCTTTCTTT

abundance: few
v_gene: TRBV19
j_gene: TRBJ1-3
d_gene: TRBD1
CDR3aa: CASTTGDGNTIYF
CDR3nt: TGTGCCAGTACGACAGGGGATGGAAACACCATATATTTT

abundance: once
v_gene: TRBV7-6
j_gene: TRBJ1-1
d_gene: NA
CDR3aa: CASSLVGLGGWGTEAFF
CDR3nt: TGTGCCAGCAGCTTAGTAGGTCTGGGGGGCTGGGGCACTGAAGCTTTCTTT

abundance: once
v_gene: TRBV9
j_gene: TRBJ2-7
d_gene: TRBD1
CDR3aa: CASSLTGGTLYEQYF
CDR3nt: TGTGCCAGCAGCTTAACAGGGGGCACTCTCTACGAGCAGTACTTC

abundance: NA
v_gene: TRBV18
j_gene: TRBJ2-6
d_gene: NA
CDR3aa: CASSPGAAGGANVLTF
CDR3nt: TGTGCCAGCTCACCGGGGGCTGCCGGGGGGGCCAACGTCCTGACTTTC

abundance: NA
v_gene: TRBV18
j_gene: TRBJ1-6
d_gene: NA
CDR3aa: CASSPVEGPYNSPLHF
CDR3nt: TGTGCCAGCTCTCCCGTTGAGGGACCTTATAATTCACCCCTCCACTTT

abundance: NA
v_gene: TRBV5-1
j_gene: TRBJ2-5
d_gene: TRBD1
CDR3aa: CASSTGTGVRQETQYF
CDR3nt: TGCGCCAGCAGCACTGGGACAGGGGTCCGGCAAGAGACCCAGTACTTC

abundance: NA
v_gene: TRBV30
j_gene: TRBJ1-1
d_gene: NA
CDR3aa: CAWSVFRRRIEAFF
CDR3nt: TGTGCCTGGAGTGTATTCCGGCGCAGGATTGAAGCTTTCTTT

abundance: NA
v_gene: TRBV18
j_gene: TRBJ1-4
d_gene: NA
CDR3aa: CASSPDSNEKLFF
CDR3nt: TGTGCCAGCTCACCGGACAGTAATGAAAAACTGTTTTTT

abundance: few
v_gene: TRBV18
j_gene: TRBJ2-2
d_gene: NA
CDR3aa: CASSPGRNTGELFF
CDR3nt: TGTGCCAGCTCACCTGGGCGGAACACCGGGGAGCTGTTTTTT

abundance: NA
v_gene: TRBV30
j_gene: TRBJ2-7
d_gene: NA
CDR3aa: CAWSRLQQGYEQYF
CDR3nt: TGTGCCTGGAGCCGTCTCCAACAGGGCTACGAGCAGTACTTC

abundance: NA
v_gene: TRBV28
j_gene: TRBJ1-3
d_gene: NA
CDR3aa: CASSSGQGSGNTIYF
CDR3nt: NA

abundance: NA
v_gene: TRBV4-1
j_gene: TRBJ2-5
d_gene: NA
CDR3aa: CASSRGGAVETQYF
CDR3nt: TGCGCCAGCAGCCGAGGGGGGGCCGTGGAGACCCAGTACTTC

abundance: NA
v_gene: TRBV9
j_gene: TRBJ2-1
d_gene: NA
CDR3aa: CASGERALEGQFF
CDR3nt: TGTGCCAGCGGCGAGCGGGCCCTGGAGGGGCAGTTCTTC

abundance: NA
v_gene: TRBV18
j_gene: TRBJ1-1
d_gene: NA
CDR3aa: CASSPQGRNTEAFF
CDR3nt: TGTGCCAGCTCACCACAGGGGAGGAACACTGAAGCTTTCTTT

abundance: NA
v_gene: TRBV7-6
j_gene: TRBJ1-1
d_gene: TRBD1
CDR3aa: CASSLAFGTGGEAFF
CDR3nt: TGTGCCAGCAGCTTGGCCTTCGGGACAGGGGGTGAAGCTTTCTTT

abundance: few
v_gene: TRBV7-9
j_gene: TRBJ2-1
d_gene: NA
CDR3aa: CASSPDYNEQFF
CDR3nt: TGTGCCAGCAGCCCAGATTACAATGAGCAGTTCTTC

abundance: NA
v_gene: TRBV6-4
j_gene: TRBJ2-5
d_gene: TRBD2
CDR3aa: CASSCERLAGTETQYF
CDR3nt: TGTGCCAGCTCCTGTGAAAGACTAGCGGGGACGGAGACCCAGTACTTC

abundance: NA
v_gene: TRBV9
j_gene: TRBJ2-7
d_gene: NA
CDR3aa: CASSVGSGASYEQYF
CDR3nt: TGTGCCAGCAGCGTAGGGTCAGGGGCTTCCTACGAGCAGTACTTC

abundance: few
v_gene: TRBV5-5
j_gene: TRBJ1-2
d_gene: TRBD1
CDR3aa: CASSGTGEAYGYTF
CDR3nt: TGTGCCAGCAGCGGTACAGGGGAAGCCTATGGCTACACCTTC

abundance: NA
v_gene: TRBV28
j_gene: TRBJ2-2
d_gene: TRBD1
CDR3aa: CASSLFPGQGNTGELFF
CDR3nt: TGTGCCAGCAGTTTATTCCCGGGACAGGGGAACACCGGGGAGCTGTTTTTT

abundance: NA
v_gene: TRBV18
j_gene: TRBJ2-3
d_gene: NA
CDR3aa: CASSPMSADTQYF
CDR3nt: TGTGCCAGCTCACCAATGTCGGCAGATACGCAGTATTTT

abundance: NA
v_gene: TRBV5-6
j_gene: TRBJ2-7
d_gene: NA
CDR3aa: CASSLAQGSYEQYF
CDR3nt: TGTGCCAGCAGCTTGGCCCAGGGCTCCTACGAGCAGTACTTC

abundance: NA
v_gene: TRBV7-6
j_gene: TRBJ1-1
d_gene: TRBD1
CDR3aa: CASRTGGSTEAFF
CDR3nt: TGTGCCAGCAGGACAGGGGGTAGCACTGAAGCTTTCTTT

abundance: medium-sized
v_gene: TRBV18
j_gene: TRBJ2-6
d_gene: NA
CDR3aa: CASSPTPAVNARSGANVLTF
CDR3nt: TGTGCCAGCTCACCTACCCCGGCGGTAAATGCCCGCTCTGGGGCCAACGTCCTGACTTTC

abundance: NA
v_gene: TRBV18
j_gene: TRBJ2-1
d_gene: NA
CDR3aa: CASTLQGTNNEQFF
CDR3nt: TGTGCCAGCACTTTACAGGGGACTAACAATGAGCAGTTCTTC

abundance: NA
v_gene: TRBV18
j_gene: TRBJ2-3
d_gene: TRBD2
CDR3aa: CASSPAGGFGTDTQYF
CDR3nt: TGTGCCAGCTCACCAGCGGGGGGGTTCGGCACAGATACGCAGTATTTT

abundance: NA
v_gene: TRBV28
j_gene: TRBJ1-2
d_gene: TRBD1
CDR3aa: CASSTPGQIYGYTF
CDR3nt: TGTGCCAGCAGTACGCCGGGACAGATCTATGGCTACACCTTC